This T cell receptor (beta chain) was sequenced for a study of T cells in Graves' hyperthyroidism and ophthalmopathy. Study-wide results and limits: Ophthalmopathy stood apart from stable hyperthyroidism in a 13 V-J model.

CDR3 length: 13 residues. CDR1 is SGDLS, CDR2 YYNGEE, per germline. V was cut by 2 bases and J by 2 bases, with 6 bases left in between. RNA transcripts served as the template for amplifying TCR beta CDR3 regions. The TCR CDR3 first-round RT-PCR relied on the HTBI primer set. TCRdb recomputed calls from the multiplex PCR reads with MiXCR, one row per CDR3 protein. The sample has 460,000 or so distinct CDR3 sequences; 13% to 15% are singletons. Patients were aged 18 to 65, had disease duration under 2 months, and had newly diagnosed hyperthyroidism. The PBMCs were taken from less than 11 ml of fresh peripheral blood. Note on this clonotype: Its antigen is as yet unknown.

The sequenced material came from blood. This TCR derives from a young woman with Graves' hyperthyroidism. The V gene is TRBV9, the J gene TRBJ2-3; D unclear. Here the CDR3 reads CASSVRFTDTQYF. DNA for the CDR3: TGTGCCAGCAGCGTTCGGTTCACAGATACGCAGTATTTT.